The 18 T cell receptor beta chains below all came from one sample that was sequenced in a study of T cells after yellow fever vaccination. TCRdb analysed the 5' RACE reads with MiXCR anew, one entry per CDR3 protein. The sample has around 360,000 distinct CDR3 sequences; 9.5% to 13% are singletons. This sample comprised PBMCs, obtained on the day of the first yellow fever vaccination. The source is a man between 18 and 35 years old who received the YFV17D yellow fever vaccine.

In this sample, this clonotype turned up many times. CDR3 in DNA: TGCGCCAGCAGCTTAGGGACAGTTACCTTGGGCGAGCAGTACTTC. It codes for CASSLGTVTLGEQYF. The chain combines TRBV5-1 with TRBJ2-7; TRBD1 matches 7 bases. This CDR3 is built from 15 residues. J gave up 6 bases and V 2 bases, and 11 bases lay outside the gene matches. Looked up from germline, CDR1 is SGHRS and CDR2 is YFSETQ. Full variable domain (missing parts from reference TRBV5-1 and TRBJ2-7): KAGVTQTPRYLIKTRGQQVTLSCSPISGHRSVSWYQQTPGQGLQFLFEYFSETQRNKGNFPGRFSGRQFSNSRSEMNVSTLELGDSALYLCASSLGTVTLGEQYFGPGTRLTVT.

This clonotype was counted only a few times. This chain links TRBV6-2 or TRBV6-3 with TRBJ1-1; 8 positions match TRBD1. Germline CDR1 is MNHEY and CDR2 is SVGEGT. V lost 6 bases and J lost 7; bases outside the gene matches: 7. The CDR3 sequence is 13 residues long. The CDR3 region is CASRDRARVEAFF. Here the CDR3 DNA reads TGTGCCAGCAGGGACAGGGCGAGGGTTGAAGCTTTCTTT.

J is TRBJ1-1 and V is TRBV10-3; the D gene is possibly TRBD1 (5 bases). Deletions cut 3 bases from V and 5 bases from J, with 16 bases between. Germline V gene lookup returns CDR1 ENHRY and CDR2 SYGVKD. The CDR3 totals 15 residues. The CDR3 sequence is CAISDLGRRGTEAFF. The DNA of the CDR3 is TGTGCCATCAGTGACCTAGGACGGCGGGGGACTGAAGCTTTCTTT.

This chain joins TRBV7-2 and TRBJ2-1; 8 bases fit TRBD2. The junction had 8 bases not matched to a gene; V was cut back by 5 bases and J by 5 bases. The CDR3 totals 15 residues. The germline CDR1 and CDR2 sequences are SGHTA and FQGNSA. The CDR3 DNA follows: TGTGCCAGCAGCAACTCGGGGGGGCCCCACAATGAGCAGTTCTTC. Its translation: CASSNSGGPHNEQFF.

In its sample, this clonotype was seen a few times. The gene calls are TRBV7-2 and TRBJ2-5; weak D call: TRBD2 (7 bases). Germline V gene sequence: CDR1 SGHTA, CDR2 FQGNSA. V lost 3 bases to trimming and J lost 3 bases, with 14 bases between them. The CDR3 sequence is 15 residues long. The CDR3 coding sequence is TGTGCCAGCAGCTTGGGGGGGCGGGTCGAAGAGACCCAGTACTTC. Protein: CASSLGGRVEETQYF.

This clonotype was seen once. This chain connects TRBV4-3 to TRBJ2-7, with TRBD2 matching over 7 bases. The CDR3 has 16 amino acids. CDR1 LGHNA and CDR2 YSLEER come from the germline V gene. Trimming removed 0 bases from V and 7 bases from J; junction bases left unmatched: 12. The CDR3 protein is CASSQDRYGLVREQYF. CDR3 nucleotide sequence: TGCGCCAGCAGCCAAGATCGATATGGACTAGTTAGGGAGCAGTACTTC.

This chain uses TRBV19 with TRBJ2-2; TRBD1 aligns across 7 bases. The CDR3 totals 16 residues. After removal of 7 bases from V and 7 bases from J, the junction contained 15 bases not matched to a gene. The germline gives CDR1 LNHDA, CDR2 SQIVND (reference sequence). The CDR3 region has the DNA TGTGCCAGTAAAGTCCGTAAGACAGGGACAATCGGGGAGCTGTTTTTT. Amino acid sequence: CASKVRKTGTIGELFF.

DNA of the CDR3: TGCGCCAGCAGTCAGGGAAGGTTGAGGGGGGGCAGCTCCTACAATGAGCAGTTCTTC. Its protein product is CASSQGRLRGGSSYNEQFF. The chain carries TRBV4-1 and TRBJ2-1; weak D call: TRBD2 (7 bases). The V gene's germline CDR1 is MGHRA and CDR2 YSYEKL. V was shortened by 6 bases and J by 0 bases, with 24 bases between the two germline ends. The CDR3 is 19 amino acids.

This clonotype has a handful of counts. The chain has TRBV5-1 and TRBJ1-1, with D tentatively TRBD1 (5 bases). Germline V gene lookup returns CDR1 SGHRS and CDR2 YFSETQ. This CDR3 is built from 15 residues. Deletions cut 2 bases from V and 5 bases from J, with 16 bases between. The DNA for the CDR3 is TGCGCCAGCAGCTTCAGTCAGGGTGGATTAACTGAAGCTTTCTTT. This codes for CASSFSQGGLTEAFF.

This clonotype appeared a few times. This CDR3 is CASSLGQARHYGYTF. The CDR3 nucleotides are TGCGCCAGCAGCTTGGGGCAAGCAAGGCACTATGGCTACACCTTC. The chain couples TRBV5-1 to TRBJ1-2; D remains unclear. Germline CDR1 and CDR2: SGHRS and YFSETQ. Trimming pared 0 bases from V and 3 bases from J, leaving 12 bases between. The CDR3 extends over 15 amino acids. The variable domain in full, completed from reference TRBV5-1 and TRBJ1-2, reads KAGVTQTPRYLIKTRGQQVTLSCSPISGHRSVSWYQQTPGQGLQFLFEYFSETQRNKGNFPGRFSGRQFSNSRSEMNVSTLELGDSALYLCASSLGQARHYGYTFGSGTRLTVV.

The chain is built from TRBV4-1 and TRBJ2-1, with D possibly TRBD1 on 5 matching bases. The germline V gene encodes CDR1 MGHRA and CDR2 YSYEKL. The CDR3 has 14 residues. V was pared by 3 bases and J by 7 bases, with 13 bases between. The DNA for the CDR3 is TGCGCCAGCAGCCACCGGTCGCAGGGAAATGAGCAGTTCTTC. Protein sequence: CASSHRSQGNEQFF.

This clonotype was detected many times. The chain employs TRBV20-1 and TRBJ2-2, with 8 bases identical to TRBD2. The CDR3 is made up of 15 amino acids. The J segment lost 4 bases and the V segment lost 1 base, leaving 5 bases of the junction unmatched. CDR1 and CDR2 (germline): DFQATT, SNEGSKA (reference sequence). In nucleotides, the CDR3 is TGCAGTGCTAGAGGGACGGGGGGGCCCACCGGGGAGCTGTTTTTT. Residues: CSARGTGGPTGELFF.

This clonotype was picked up a small number of times. This sequence joins TRBV7-9 and TRBJ1-2; 9 bases agree with TRBD1. The CDR3 extends over 16 amino acids. From germline, CDR1 is SEHNR and CDR2 FQNEAQ (reference sequence). Trimming took 5 bases from V and 7 from J; bases not matched to a gene: 14. CDR3 DNA: TGTGCCAGCAGCCCCCGCTCCCTCCGGACAGGGGTTGGCTACACCTTC. It specifies CASSPRSLRTGVGYTF.

The CDR3 reads CASSKDTGSETQYF. The CDR3 region has the DNA TGTGCCAGCAGCAAGGACACAGGGAGTGAGACCCAGTACTTC. This chain uses TRBV9 with TRBJ2-5; TRBD1 might be the D (6 bases). Germline V lookup: CDR1 SGDLS, CDR2 YYNGEE. The CDR3 has 14 amino acids. The V end was cut by 4 bases, the J end by 5 bases, with 15 bases between.

This clonotype came up many times. The chain carries TRBV12-3 or TRBV12-4 and TRBJ1-5; weak D call: TRBD1 (6 bases). Trimming removed 5 bases from V and 4 bases from J, with 15 bases in between. This CDR3 is built from 15 residues. The CDR3 DNA sequence: TGTGCCAGCAGTCCCACGGACAGTTCGAATCAGCCCCAGCATTTT. Amino acids: CASSPTDSSNQPQHF.

Notes on this clonotype: An end of the junction does not agree with germline; a read error may underlie this. V is TRBV5-4 and J is TRBJ2-3, with D possibly matching TRBD2 (6 bases). Germline V CDR1 and CDR2: SGHNT, YYREEE (reference sequence). CDR3 length: 12 amino acids. CDR3 DNA: TGTGCCAGCAGCTTGGGAGGGGAGGACGTCTCTTTT. This sequence encodes CASSLGGEDVSF. The variable domain in full, completed from reference TRBV5-4 and TRBJ2-3, reads ETGVTQSPTHLIKTRGQQVTLRCSSQSGHNTVSWYQQALGQGPQFIFQYYREEENGRGNFPPRFSGLQFPNYSSELNVNALELDDSALYLCASSLGGEDVSFGPGTRLTVL.

This clonotype was counted ten times or more. The chain employs TRBV12-3 or TRBV12-4 and TRBJ1-1; D is ambiguous. V gave up 2 bases and J gave up 2 bases, with 15 bases separating them. The CDR3 is 16 amino acids. The CDR3 DNA follows: TGTGCCAGCAGTTTATTTTGGGGAGTCAGCAACACTGAAGCTTTCTTT. It encodes CASSLFWGVSNTEAFF.

This clonotype turned up a few times. The rearrangement joins TRBV7-9 to TRBJ2-2; 9 positions match TRBD1. The V gene end was trimmed by 3 bases and the J gene end by 5 bases; junction bases not matched to a gene: 4. There are 15 residues in the CDR3. Germline values: CDR1 SEHNR, CDR2 FQNEAQ (reference sequence). The CDR3 region has the DNA TGTGCCAGCAGCTTTACAGGGGGCTGGACCGGGGAGCTGTTTTTT. This codes for CASSFTGGWTGELFF.